Only a few counts were recorded for the clone carrying this TCR beta chain. Its antigen is as yet unknown. The record originates from a study of beta chain features in type 1 diabetes. Study-level findings and limits: The study found fewer insertions and more deletions at VDJ junctions in type 1 diabetes patients. Type 1 diabetes patients had moderately but significantly shorter TCRB CDR3s in all four CD4+ subsets.

Germline-derived CDR1 and CDR2 are SGDLS and YYNGEE. This CDR3 has 16 residues. V lost 4 bases and J lost 3; bases outside the gene matches: 9. Expressed TCRB transcripts were sequenced, since all the RNA that had been isolated was reverse transcribed. Assay: immunoSEQ multiplex PCR; the TCRdb copy retains only in-frame clones and omits some. The sample consists of 600,000 to 650,000 clones, 15% of them appearing once. Specimen: naive CD4+ T cells from blood. The sequence was obtained from a man between 18 and 35 years old in good health. The rearrangement links TRBV9 to TRBJ2-3; 9 positions match TRBD1. The CDR3 DNA sequence: TGTGCCAGCAGCCCCCCGGGACAGGGTATTACAGATACGCAGTATTTT. As protein: CASSPPGQGITDTQYF. Together with reference TRBV9 and TRBJ2-3, the CDR3 gives the full variable domain: DSGVTQTPKHLITATGQRVTLRCSPRSGDLSVYWYQQSLDQGLQFLIQYYNGEERAKGNILERFSAQQFPDLHSELNLSSLELGDSALYFCASSPPGQGITDTQYFGPGTRLTVL.